These 23 T cell receptor beta chains were sequenced from one sample in a study of CD8 T cells in Susac syndrome. Random hexamers primed reverse transcription of 0.5 to 1 ug RNA. TCRdb re-derived calls from the immunoSEQ multiplex PCR reads in MiXCR, one entry per CDR3 protein. The sample consists of 150,000 or so distinct CDR3 sequences, about 95% of them appearing once. The sample taken for sequencing was CD8+ T cells from PBMCs. The receptors were sampled from a human donor with multiple sclerosis.

The chain couples TRBV14 to TRBJ1-5; TRBD1 matches 9 bases. Germline assignment: CDR1 SGHDN and CDR2 FVKESK. Trimming cost V 4 bases and J 1 base; bases outside gene matches: 5. The CDR3 runs to 16 residues. Written as DNA, the CDR3 is TGTGCCAGCAGCCCCAACAGGGGGCGAAGCAATCAGCCCCAGCATTTT. Translation: CASSPNRGRSNQPQHF.

This chain uses TRBV23-1 with TRBJ2-3; no definite D call. TRBV23-1 is given ORF status, its function remaining uncertain. V was cut by 7 bases and J by 0 bases, with 8 bases left in between. The CDR3 has 13 residues. DNA for the CDR3: TGCGCCAGCAATTCGAGGAGCACAGATACGCAGTATTTT. Amino acids: CASNSRSTDTQYF.

The V gene is TRBV5-1, the J gene TRBJ2-3, with D tentatively TRBD1 or TRBD2 (5 bases each). Germline V gene sequence: CDR1 SGHRS, CDR2 YFSETQ. V gave up 4 bases and J gave up 5 bases, with 14 bases separating them. The CDR3 is 14 residues long. The CDR3 DNA sequence: TGCGCCAGCAGCACGGAAGGGGCGGGAGATACGCAGTATTTT. It codes for CASSTEGAGDTQYF. The whole variable domain, remainder taken from reference TRBV5-1 and TRBJ2-3, is KAGVTQTPRYLIKTRGQQVTLSCSPISGHRSVSWYQQTPGQGLQFLFEYFSETQRNKGNFPGRFSGRQFSNSRSEMNVSTLELGDSALYLCASSTEGAGDTQYFGPGTRLTVL.

The genes are TRBV4-1 and TRBJ1-1; D not certain. V was pared by 1 base and J by 4 bases, with 10 bases between. There are 14 residues in the CDR3. Germline CDR1 is MGHRA and CDR2 is YSYEKL. CDR3 DNA sequence: TGCGCCAGCAGCCAAGTAGGTAGCAGCACTGAAGCTTTCTTT. It translates to CASSQVGSSTEAFF.

In DNA, the CDR3 is TGTGCCAGCACCCATTCAGCGGCTAGCACAGATACGCAGTATTTT. Protein product: CASTHSAASTDTQYF. The gene calls are TRBV6-5 and TRBJ2-3; TRBD2 is a possible D gene (5 bases). Germline CDR1 and CDR2: MNHEY and SVGAGI. This CDR3 comprises 15 residues. Trimming left V 7 bases short and J 0 bases short, with 14 bases between.

The rearrangement links TRBV2 to TRBJ1-5; TRBD1 is a possible D gene (6 bases). The V end lost 4 bases, the J end lost 6 bases, and 19 bases lay between the germline ends. The CDR3 is 16 residues long. Germline V gene sequence: CDR1 SNHLY, CDR2 FYNNEI. The CDR3 region has the DNA TGTGCCAGCAGTGGACCCCCCGGGGGCATGGGTCAGCCCCAGCATTTT. This encodes CASSGPPGGMGQPQHF. Based on the CDR3 plus reference TRBV2 and TRBJ1-5, the full variable domain is EPEVTQTPSHQVTQMGQEVILRCVPISNHLYFYWYRQILGQKVEFLVSFYNNEISEKSEIFDDQFSVERPDGSNFTLKIRSTKLEDSAMYFCASSGPPGGMGQPQHFGDGTRLSIL.

This clonotype was seen just once. This sequence joins TRBV20-1 and TRBJ1-1, with D uncertain. The CDR3 spans 10 residues. V lost 6 bases, J lost 10 bases, and 12 bases lay in between. Germline CDR1 reads DFQATT; CDR2 reads SNEGSKA (reference sequence). CDR3: CSAPQEGAFF. In DNA form, the CDR3 reads TGCAGTGCACCGCAGGAGGGAGCTTTCTTT.

The chain recombines TRBV12-3 or TRBV12-4 with TRBJ1-1; 7 positions agree with TRBD1. Unmatched junction bases numbered 7, after V lost 5 bases and J lost 4 bases. There are 14 residues in the CDR3. This chain's CDR3 is CASSPEGAPTEAFF. The CDR3 region has the DNA TGTGCCAGCAGTCCGGAGGGGGCGCCCACTGAAGCTTTCTTT.

The chain joins TRBV27 to TRBJ1-6; 8 bases are a match to TRBD1. V shed 6 bases, J shed 5 bases, and the junction held 6 bases outside the gene matches. Germline assignment: CDR1 MNHEY and CDR2 SMNVEV (reference sequence). This CDR3 has 15 amino acids. The chain's CDR3 is CASRDRGHDNSPLHF. The CDR3 DNA follows: TGTGCCAGCAGAGACAGGGGCCACGATAATTCACCCCTCCACTTT.

This clonotype was detected only once. V and J are TRBV13 and TRBJ2-2; perhaps D is TRBD1 or TRBD2 (5 bases each). Trimming shortened V by 5 bases and J by 5 bases, and 12 bases separated the two germline ends. From germline, CDR1 is PRHDT and CDR2 FYEKMQ (reference sequence). The CDR3 is made up of 14 amino acids. CDR3: CASSRDGRTGELFF. The CDR3 bases are TGTGCCAGCAGCCGGGACGGAAGAACCGGGGAGCTGTTTTTT. The variable domain in full, with the rest retrieved from reference TRBV13 and TRBJ2-2, is AAGVIQSPRHLIKEKRETATLKCYPIPRHDTVYWYQQGPGQDPQFLISFYEKMQSDKGSIPDRFSAQQFSDYHSELNMSSLELGDSALYFCASSRDGRTGELFFGEGSRLTVL.

The genes are TRBV27 and TRBJ2-1; D assignment may be TRBD1 or TRBD2 (5 bases each). Looked up from germline, CDR1 is MNHEY and CDR2 is SMNVEV (reference sequence). The V end lost 6 bases, the J end lost 4 bases, and 19 bases lay between the germline ends. The CDR3 contains 16 residues. The chain's CDR3 is CASSLSGARLYNEQFF. CDR3 DNA sequence: TGTGCCAGCAGCCTATCCGGGGCCAGGTTATACAATGAGCAGTTCTTC.

This chain connects TRBV30 to TRBJ1-1; D perhaps matches TRBD1 (5 bases). The CDR3 totals 13 residues. The V gene lost 0 bases and the J gene lost 7 bases, with 12 bases spanning the gap. Germline CDR1 GTSNPN, CDR2 SVGIG (reference sequence). The CDR3 reads CAWSVRTGGEAFF. CDR3 coding DNA: TGTGCCTGGAGTGTACGGACCGGGGGTGAAGCTTTCTTT.

The V and J genes are TRBV29-1 and TRBJ2-3, with TRBD1 matching over 8 bases. This CDR3 region has 14 residues. Germline CDR1 and CDR2: SQVTM and ANQGSEA. The trim removed 6 bases at V and 0 bases at J, leaving 5 bases unmatched. CDR3 protein: CSVGQGVSTDTQYF. The CDR3 DNA reads TGCAGCGTCGGACAGGGCGTGAGCACAGATACGCAGTATTTT.

J is TRBJ1-2 and V is TRBV7-9, with D unclear. Trimming cost V 5 bases and J 8 bases, with 18 bases left between them. Per the germline V gene, CDR1 is SEHNR and CDR2 is FQNEAQ (reference sequence). The CDR3 is 14 amino acids. CDR3 protein: CASSPEASNWGYTF. As DNA, the CDR3 is TGTGCCAGCAGCCCCGAAGCGTCGAACTGGGGCTACACCTTC. The full variable domain, with the rest looked up from reference TRBV7-9 and TRBJ1-2, is DTGVSQNPRHKITKRGQNVTFRCDPISEHNRLYWYRQTLGQGPEFLTYFQNEAQLEKSRLLSDRFSAERPKGSFSTLEIQRTEQGDSAMYLCASSPEASNWGYTFGSGTRLTVV.

The chain is built from TRBV30 and TRBJ2-5; D is perhaps TRBD1 or TRBD2 (5 bases each). Trimming took off 2 bases at V and 7 bases at J, with 14 bases between the two ends. Germline loops: CDR1 GTSNPN, CDR2 SVGIG (reference sequence). The CDR3 is made up of 13 amino acids. The CDR3: CAWSTGAGGTQYF. The CDR3 DNA follows: TGTGCCTGGAGTACCGGGGCTGGCGGGACCCAGTACTTC.

DNA for the CDR3: TGTGCCAGCAGCTCCTTACCACAGGGGGTCTACAATGAGCAGTTCTTC. Translation: CASSSLPQGVYNEQFF. The chain combines TRBV7-9 with TRBJ2-1; 8 bases map to TRBD1. This CDR3 comprises 16 residues. Trimming cost V 4 bases and J 3 bases; bases outside gene matches: 8. Germline CDR1 and CDR2: SEHNR and FQNEAQ (reference sequence).

In DNA form, the CDR3 reads TGTGCCAGCAGTTTAACCTTTCCCGGGGCAGATACGCAGTATTTT. It translates to CASSLTFPGADTQYF. The V call is TRBV27, the J call TRBJ2-3; perhaps TRBD2 as D (5 bases). The CDR3 covers 15 residues. V shed 2 bases and J shed 4 bases, with 13 bases lying between them. Germline CDR1 MNHEY, CDR2 SMNVEV (reference sequence).

V is TRBV30 and J is TRBJ2-4, with 12 bases identical to TRBD1. V gave up 3 bases and J gave up 6 bases; unmatched junction bases: 3. CDR1 and CDR2 (germline): GTSNPN, SVGIG (reference sequence). The CDR3 runs to 14 residues. The CDR3 DNA sequence: TGTGCCTGGAGGCCGGGACAGGGGGCAAACATTCAGTACTTC. This encodes CAWRPGQGANIQYF.

Written as DNA, the CDR3 is TGCAGCGTTGTGACTACAATTATTAGCACAGATACGCAGTATTTT. Amino acid sequence: CSVVTTIISTDTQYF. The gene calls are TRBV29-1 and TRBJ2-3, with a tentative D call TRBD2 (5 bases). The V gene's germline CDR1 is SQVTM and CDR2 ANQGSEA. This CDR3 spans 15 amino acids. Trimming pared 4 bases from V and 0 bases from J, leaving 14 bases between.

The chain joins TRBV18 to TRBJ2-7; 7 bases are a match to TRBD1. This CDR3 comprises 16 residues. Germline V gene sequence: CDR1 KGHSH, CDR2 LQKENI. Germline trimming cut 3 bases from V and 3 bases from J; bases unmatched to any gene: 11. CDR3 sequence reads: CASSPQQGRPFYEQYF. CDR3 DNA sequence: TGTGCCAGCTCACCTCAACAGGGGCGTCCCTTCTACGAGCAGTACTTC.

V and J are TRBV6-5 and TRBJ1-2; 9 bases are shared with TRBD1. Germline CDR1 MNHEY, CDR2 SVGAGI. J was trimmed by 4 bases and V by 0 bases; bases with no gene match: 12. The CDR3 contains 18 residues. CDR3 in DNA: TGTGCCAGCAGTTACTCTAAGGCACAGGGGGCGCGAAGCTATGGCTACACCTTC. Amino acids: CASSYSKAQGARSYGYTF.

The V and J genes are TRBV6-5 and TRBJ1-1; TRBD1 agrees at 7 bases. The CDR3 contains 15 residues. V trimming: 7 bases; J trimming: 9 bases; junction bases outside the gene matches: 17. Germline-derived CDR1 and CDR2 are MNHEY and SVGAGI. CDR3 sequence reads: CASTYIPGQQDKAFF. CDR3 nucleotides: TGTGCCAGCACCTATATCCCGGGACAGCAGGATAAAGCTTTCTTT.

The J gene is TRBJ2-7, the V gene TRBV30, with D possibly TRBD2 on 5 matching bases. The CDR3 is 13 amino acids. CDR1 and CDR2 from the germline V gene are GTSNPN and SVGIG (reference sequence). V lost 0 bases and J lost 0, with 6 bases in between. CDR3 in DNA: TGTGCCTGGAGTGTTGGGAGCTCCTACGAGCAGTACGTC. Amino acids: CAWSVGSSYEQYV.